This T cell receptor beta chain was retrieved from a study of PD-L1 blockade in urothelial cancer. Study findings and constraints: Pretreatment TCR clonality in blood, when below the median, was predictive of better survival.

Repertoires were generated with immunoSEQ multiplex PCR, while TCRdb's copy carries only in-frame clones and drops some. The table records almost 90,000 clones, roughly 84% of them present only once. This clone was seen many times. Its antigen is unknown. Time point indicated: pretreatment peripheral blood. Between 1 and 8 samples per patient were obtained, pretreatment and on-treatment. Sample: PBMCs, taken around atezolizumab (anti-PD-L1) treatment. The clonotype originates from a man aged 55 to 69 with urothelial cancer.

The CDR3 spells CASSQGDRERSGNTIYF. The DNA for the CDR3 is TGTGCCAGCTCTCAAGGCGACAGGGAAAGGTCTGGAAACACCATATATTTT. The V call is TRBV18, the J call TRBJ1-3, with 7 nucleotides matching TRBD1. Germline trimming cut 6 bases from V and 1 base from J; bases unmatched to any gene: 12. From germline, CDR1 is KGHSH and CDR2 LQKENI. The CDR3 runs 17 residues.